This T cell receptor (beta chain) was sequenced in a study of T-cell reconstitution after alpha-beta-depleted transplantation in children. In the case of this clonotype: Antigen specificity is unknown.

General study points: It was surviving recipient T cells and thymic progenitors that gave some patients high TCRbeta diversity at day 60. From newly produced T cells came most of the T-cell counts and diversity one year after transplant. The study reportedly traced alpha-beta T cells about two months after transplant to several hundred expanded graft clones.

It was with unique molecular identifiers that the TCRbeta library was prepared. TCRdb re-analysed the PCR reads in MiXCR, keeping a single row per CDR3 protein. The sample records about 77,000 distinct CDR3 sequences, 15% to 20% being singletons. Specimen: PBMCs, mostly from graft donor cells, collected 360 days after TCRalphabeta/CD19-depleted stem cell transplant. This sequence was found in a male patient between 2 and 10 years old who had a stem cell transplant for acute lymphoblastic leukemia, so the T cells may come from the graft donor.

Here the CDR3 reads CASSYGESRTDTQYF. In nucleotides, the CDR3 is TGTGCCAGCAGCTACGGGGAGTCCCGCACAGATACGCAGTATTTT. The V and J genes are TRBV7-9 and TRBJ2-3; possibly TRBD2 for D (5 bases). Trimming removed 4 bases at V and 1 base at J, with 12 bases between. Germline V CDR1 and CDR2: SEHNR, FQNEAQ (reference sequence). This CDR3 has 15 residues.